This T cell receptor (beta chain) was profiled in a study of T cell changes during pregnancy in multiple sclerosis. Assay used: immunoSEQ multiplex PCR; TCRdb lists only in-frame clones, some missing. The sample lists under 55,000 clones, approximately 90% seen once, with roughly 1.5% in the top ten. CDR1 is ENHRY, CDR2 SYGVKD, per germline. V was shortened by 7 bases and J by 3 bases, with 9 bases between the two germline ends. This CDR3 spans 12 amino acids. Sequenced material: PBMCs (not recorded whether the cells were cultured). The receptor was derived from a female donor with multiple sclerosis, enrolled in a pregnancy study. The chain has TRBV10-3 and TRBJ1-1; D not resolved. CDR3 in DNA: TGTGCCATCAAGGGCCGGGACACTGAAGCTTTCTTT. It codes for CAIKGRDTEAFF.